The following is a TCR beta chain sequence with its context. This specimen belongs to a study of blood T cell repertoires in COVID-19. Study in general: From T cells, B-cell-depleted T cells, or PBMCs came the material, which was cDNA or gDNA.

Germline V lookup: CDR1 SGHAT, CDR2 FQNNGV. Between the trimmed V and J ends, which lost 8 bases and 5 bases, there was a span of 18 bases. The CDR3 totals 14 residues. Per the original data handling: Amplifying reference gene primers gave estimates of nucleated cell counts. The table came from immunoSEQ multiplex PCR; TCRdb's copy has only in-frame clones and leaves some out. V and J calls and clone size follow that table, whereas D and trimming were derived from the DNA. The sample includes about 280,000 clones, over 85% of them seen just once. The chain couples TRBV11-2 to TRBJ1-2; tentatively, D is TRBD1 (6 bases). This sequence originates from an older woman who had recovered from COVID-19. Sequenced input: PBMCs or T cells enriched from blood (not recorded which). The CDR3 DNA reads TGTGCCAGCGCAACCACAGGGAACGCTTATGGCTACACCTTC. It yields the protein CASATTGNAYGYTF.